This T cell receptor beta chain was observed in a study of blood T cells in healthy people across ages. The table lists this clonotype with many counts. A J-beta primer mix and a sample-barcoded 5' primer were used in a second PCR of roughly 6 to 11 cycles. One entry per CDR3 protein results from TCRdb running MiXCR on the 5' RACE reads. Altogether around 1,700,000 distinct CDR3 sequences are present, 28% being singletons, with the ten largest covering less than 9.5%. Donors gave about 10 milliliters of peripheral blood apiece. V shed 4 bases, J shed 4 bases, and the junction held 7 bases outside the gene matches. In germline, CDR1 is SGHTA, CDR2 FQGNSA. CDR3 size: 15 residues.

Input material: blood. This clonotype originated in a woman younger than 45 in good health. The chain combines TRBV7-2 with TRBJ1-2; 9 bases agree with TRBD1. CDR3 nucleotide sequence: TGTGCCAGCAGCTCGACAGGGGGAGTCGGCTATGGCTACACCTTC. This gives the protein CASSSTGGVGYGYTF.